This is a list of T cell receptor beta chains from one sample in a study of metastatic and nonmetastatic thyroid tumors. TCRdb reanalyzed the PCR reads via MiXCR. Found here are around 30,000 clones, 20% to 30% of them singletons; the top ten hold around 2.5%. The sample consisted of blood. The receptors were sampled from a female donor with papillary thyroid cancer or a benign thyroid nodule (not recorded which). Some clones in this sample may be carry-over from other donors' samples. Each CDR3 is given with its conserved first and last residue. A D gene is named only where the DNA matches it firmly. Clone size is stated in some rows and not others, as once, few, many or a class when expanded.

TRBV20-1,14,.,TRBJ2-1,.,TGCAGTGCTAGAGCTCAGGGACGAACCAATGAGCAGTTATTC,CSARAQGRTNEQLF
TRBV7-8,16,.,TRBJ2-7,.,TGTGCCAGCAGTTTCTTAATTGCACTGAGATCCTACGAGCACTACTTC,CASSFLIALRSYEHYF
TRBV7-3,15,.,TRBJ2-5,.,TGTGCCAGCAGCTCCGGTACTAGGGACCAAGAGACCAAGTACTTC,CASSSGTRDQETKYF
TRBV27,15,TRBD1,TRBJ2-1,many,TGTGCCAGCAGTTCCTTCACAGGGGCCTACAATGAGCAGTTCTTC,CASSSFTGAYNEQFF
TRBV20-1,16,TRBD1,TRBJ1-1,many,TGCAGTGCTAGAGATTGGGCAGGGGGCCCGAACACTGAAGCTTTCTTT,CSARDWAGGPNTEAFF
TRBV2,13,.,TRBJ2-5,.,TGTGCCAGCATCGCAGGGGCGGGAGAGACCCAGTACTTC,CASIAGAGETQYF
TRBV4-1,15,.,TRBJ2-5,many,TGCGCCAGCAGCCCTAAAGAAACCTACCAAGAGACCCAGTACTTC,CASSPKETYQETQYF
TRBV20-1,15,.,TRBJ1-3,.,TGCAGTGCTAGAGATCGGAAGGGGCCTGGAAACACCATATATTTT,CSARDRKGPGNTIYF
TRBV12-3/TRBV12-4,18,TRBD2,TRBJ2-7,medium-sized,TGTGCCAGCAGTTCTAGTCCTAGCGGGAGAACCATCTCCTACGAGCAGTACTTC,CASSSSPSGRTISYEQYF
TRBV11-2,17,TRBD2,TRBJ2-2,.,TGTGCCAGCAGCTTATCTATGGGACTAGCGGACACCGGGGAGCTGTTTTTT,CASSLSMGLADTGELFF
TRBV5-1,16,.,TRBJ2-2,many,TGCGCCAGCAGACCCGTTGTTGCGGGGTACACCGGGGAGCTGTTTTTT,CASRPVVAGYTGELFF
TRBV28,14,.,TRBJ1-1,medium-sized,TGTGCCAGCAGTTTACCCCACCTTAGGGGGGAAGCTTTCTTT,CASSLPHLRGEAFF
TRBV10-1,14,TRBD2,TRBJ2-3,many,TGCGCCAGCAGTGGACTAGCGGCCACAGATACGCAGTATTTT,CASSGLAATDTQYF
TRBV5-1,15,.,TRBJ1-4,.,TGCGGCAGCAGCCGGTATGTGCAGGGTAATGAAAAACTGTTTTTT,CGSSRYVQGNEKLFF
TRBV5-1,18,.,TRBJ2-7,.,TGCGCCTGCAGCTTGGAATCCTACGGGGCCCGCTCCCACTACGAGCAGTACTTC,CACSLESYGARSHYEQYF
TRBV3-1,17,TRBD2,TRBJ2-5,many,TGTGCCAGCAGCCAGGAGACTAGCGGGGGGTACCAAGAGACCCAGTACTTC,CASSQETSGGYQETQYF
TRBV30,16,TRBD2,TRBJ2-1,many,TGTGCCTGGAGTGTGGGTCTAGCGGGAGGAAGCAATGAGCAGTTCTTC,CAWSVGLAGGSNEQFF
TRBV5-1,16,.,TRBJ1-2,many,TGCGCCAGCAGCCGGGAAGGTTTCCGGGACACAATTGGCTACACCTTC,CASSREGFRDTIGYTF
TRBV10-3,14,.,TRBJ2-3,many,TGTGCCATCAGTCGAGACAGCCGCACAGATACGCAGTATTTT,CAISRDSRTDTQYF
TRBV6-2/TRBV6-3,14,.,TRBJ2-4,.,TGTGCCAGCAGCCCTCCCCCAACAAGAAACATTCAGTACTTC,CASSPPPTRNIQYF
TRBV11-2,14,TRBD1,TRBJ1-4,.,TGTGCCAGCAGCCTTGGACAGGGTGCCGAAAAACTGTTTTTT,CASSLGQGAEKLFF
TRBV12-3/TRBV12-4,16,TRBD1,TRBJ2-2,few,TGTGCCTGCAGCCGGGGAAAGGGGGCGGTCACCGGGGAGCTGTTTTTT,CACSRGKGAVTGELFF
TRBV5-1,15,.,TRBJ2-1,many,TGCGCCAGCAGCTCGAACCCCTTTTCCTACAATGAGCAGTTCTTC,CASSSNPFSYNEQFF
TRBV4-3,15,.,TRBJ1-2,many,TGCGCCAGCAGCCAACCGACGGACAGTGTCAATGGCTACACCTTC,CASSQPTDSVNGYTF
TRBV18,15,.,TRBJ2-6,many,TGTGCCAGCTCACCAGCAGTCTCTGGGGCCAACGTCCTGACTTTC,CASSPAVSGANVLTF
TRBV7-3,15,.,TRBJ1-1,.,TGTGCCAGCAGCTTAATACAGGATATGAACACTGAAGCTTTCTTT,CASSLIQDMNTEAFF
TRBV3-1,15,TRBD2,TRBJ2-7,many,TGTGCCAGCAGCCAAGGGACTAGCGGAGCCTACGAGCAGTACTTC,CASSQGTSGAYEQYF